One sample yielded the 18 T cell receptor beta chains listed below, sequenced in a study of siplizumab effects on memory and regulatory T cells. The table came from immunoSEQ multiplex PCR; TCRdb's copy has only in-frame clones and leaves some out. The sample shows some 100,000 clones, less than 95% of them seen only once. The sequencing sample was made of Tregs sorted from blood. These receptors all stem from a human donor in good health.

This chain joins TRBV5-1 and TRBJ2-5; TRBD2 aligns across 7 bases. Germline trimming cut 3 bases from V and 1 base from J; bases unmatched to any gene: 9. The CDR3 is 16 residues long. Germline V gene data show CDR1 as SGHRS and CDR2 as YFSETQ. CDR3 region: CASSWTLTGGQETQYF. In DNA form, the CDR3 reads TGCGCCAGCAGCTGGACTCTCACGGGGGGCCAAGAGACCCAGTACTTC.

CDR3 protein: CASSLIGVKFYEQYF. In nucleotides, the CDR3 is TGTGCCAGCAGTTTAATTGGCGTCAAATTCTACGAGCAGTACTTC. The genes are TRBV27 and TRBJ2-7; no clear D. Germline V gene lookup returns CDR1 MNHEY and CDR2 SMNVEV (reference sequence). The V end lost 2 bases, the J end lost 3 bases, and 14 bases lay between the germline ends. This CDR3 has 15 amino acids.

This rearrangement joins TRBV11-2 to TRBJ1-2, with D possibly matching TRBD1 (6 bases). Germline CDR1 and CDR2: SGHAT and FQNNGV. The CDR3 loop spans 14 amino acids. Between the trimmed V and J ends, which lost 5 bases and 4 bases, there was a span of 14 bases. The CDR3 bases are TGTGCCAGCAGCAGAAACAGGGCGGGCTATGGCTACACCTTC. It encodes CASSRNRAGYGYTF.

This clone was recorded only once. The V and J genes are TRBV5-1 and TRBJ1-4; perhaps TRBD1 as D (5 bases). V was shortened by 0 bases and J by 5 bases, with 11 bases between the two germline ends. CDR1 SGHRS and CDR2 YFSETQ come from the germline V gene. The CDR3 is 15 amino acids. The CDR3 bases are TGCGCCAGCAGCTTGGCTCTGGAGGGGAATGAAAAACTGTTTTTT. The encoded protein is CASSLALEGNEKLFF.

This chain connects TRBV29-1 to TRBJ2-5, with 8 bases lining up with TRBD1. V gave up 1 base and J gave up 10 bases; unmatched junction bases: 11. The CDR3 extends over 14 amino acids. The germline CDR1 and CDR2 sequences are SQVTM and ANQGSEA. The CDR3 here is CSVEGADRDLFQYF. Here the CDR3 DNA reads TGCAGCGTTGAAGGCGCGGACAGGGATTTGTTCCAGTACTTC.

The CDR3 protein is CASSLIVRAGTEAFF. CDR3 bases: TGTGCCAGCAGCTTAATAGTTCGGGCCGGCACTGAAGCTTTCTTT. V is TRBV7-8 and J is TRBJ1-1; D is unresolved. The ends were cut back, 2 bases at V and 4 bases at J, with 14 bases in the middle. Germline CDR1 SGHVS, CDR2 FQNEAQ. This CDR3 has 15 amino acids.

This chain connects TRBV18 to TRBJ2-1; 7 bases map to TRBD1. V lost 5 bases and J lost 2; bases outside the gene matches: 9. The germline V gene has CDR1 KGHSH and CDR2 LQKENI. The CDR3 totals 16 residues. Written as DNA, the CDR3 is TGTGCCAGCTCATCTATCACAGGGGCCACCTACAATGAGCAGTTCTTC. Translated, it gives CASSSITGATYNEQFF.

The CDR3 here is CASSMWLAGVNGSSYNEQFF. CDR3 DNA: TGTGCCAGTAGTATGTGGCTAGCGGGAGTAAATGGTAGCTCCTACAATGAGCAGTTCTTC. The V and J genes are TRBV19 and TRBJ2-1, with 10 bases aligning to TRBD2. V gave up 3 bases and J gave up 0 bases; unmatched junction bases: 14. The CDR3 runs to 20 residues. Germline assignment: CDR1 LNHDA and CDR2 SQIVND (reference sequence).

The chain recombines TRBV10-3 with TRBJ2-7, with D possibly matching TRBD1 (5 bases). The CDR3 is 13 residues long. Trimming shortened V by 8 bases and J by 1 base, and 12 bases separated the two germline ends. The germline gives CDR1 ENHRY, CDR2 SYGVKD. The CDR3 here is CAIGARNSYEQYF. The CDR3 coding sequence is TGTGCCATCGGGGCTCGAAATTCCTACGAGCAGTACTTC.

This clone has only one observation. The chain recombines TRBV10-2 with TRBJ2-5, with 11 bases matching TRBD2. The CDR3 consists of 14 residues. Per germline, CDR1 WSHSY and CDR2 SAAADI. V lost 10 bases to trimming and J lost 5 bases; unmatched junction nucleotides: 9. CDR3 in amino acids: CATASGRLGETQYF. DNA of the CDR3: TGCGCCACCGCTAGCGGGAGGTTAGGGGAGACCCAGTACTTC.

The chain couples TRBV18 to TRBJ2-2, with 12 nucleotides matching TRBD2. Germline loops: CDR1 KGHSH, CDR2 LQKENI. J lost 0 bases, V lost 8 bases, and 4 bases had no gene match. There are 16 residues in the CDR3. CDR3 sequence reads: CASRGLAGSNTGELFF. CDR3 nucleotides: TGTGCCAGCAGGGGACTAGCGGGCTCGAACACCGGGGAGCTGTTTTTT.

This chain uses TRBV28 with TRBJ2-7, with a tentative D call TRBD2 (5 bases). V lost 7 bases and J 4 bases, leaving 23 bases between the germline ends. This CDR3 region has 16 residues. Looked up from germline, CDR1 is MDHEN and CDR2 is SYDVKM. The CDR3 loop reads CASTPRARPGGYEQYF. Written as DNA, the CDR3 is TGTGCCAGCACCCCGCGGGCTCGCCCTGGTGGGTACGAGCAGTACTTC.

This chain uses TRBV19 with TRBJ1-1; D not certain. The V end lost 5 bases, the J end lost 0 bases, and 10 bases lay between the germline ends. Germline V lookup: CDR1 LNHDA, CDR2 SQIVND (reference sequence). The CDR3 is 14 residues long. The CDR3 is CASSGTAMNTEAFF. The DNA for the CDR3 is TGTGCCAGTAGTGGCACAGCCATGAACACTGAAGCTTTCTTT.

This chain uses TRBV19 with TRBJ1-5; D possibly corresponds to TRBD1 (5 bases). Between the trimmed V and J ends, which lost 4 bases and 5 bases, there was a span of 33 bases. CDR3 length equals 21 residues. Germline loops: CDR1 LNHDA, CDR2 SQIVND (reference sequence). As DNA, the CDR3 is TGTGCCAGTAGTAGGACACGTCCTGGAAGGCTCCTCCGCAACGCAGATCAGCCCCAGCATTTT. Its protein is CASSRTRPGRLLRNADQPQHF.

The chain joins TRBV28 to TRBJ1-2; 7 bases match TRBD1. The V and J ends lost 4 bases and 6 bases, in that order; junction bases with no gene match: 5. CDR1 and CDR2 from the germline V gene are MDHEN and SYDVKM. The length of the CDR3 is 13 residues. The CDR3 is CASSYLDRDGYTF. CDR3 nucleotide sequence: TGTGCCAGCAGTTACCTCGACAGGGATGGCTACACCTTC.

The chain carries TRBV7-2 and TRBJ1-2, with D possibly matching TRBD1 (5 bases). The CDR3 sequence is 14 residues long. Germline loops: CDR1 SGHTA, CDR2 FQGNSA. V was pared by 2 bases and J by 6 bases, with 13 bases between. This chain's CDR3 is CASSLQSGTDGYTF. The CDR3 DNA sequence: TGTGCCAGCAGCTTACAGTCAGGGACGGATGGCTACACCTTC.

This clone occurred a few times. CDR3 nucleotides: TGCGCCAGCAGCTTGCAGGGGGTGGGCACTGAAGCTTTCTTT. Its translation: CASSLQGVGTEAFF. J is TRBJ1-1 and V is TRBV5-1, with TRBD1 matching 7 bases. The CDR3 has 14 amino acids. V shed 1 base, J shed 4 bases, and the junction held 4 bases outside the gene matches. The germline V gene has CDR1 SGHRS and CDR2 YFSETQ.

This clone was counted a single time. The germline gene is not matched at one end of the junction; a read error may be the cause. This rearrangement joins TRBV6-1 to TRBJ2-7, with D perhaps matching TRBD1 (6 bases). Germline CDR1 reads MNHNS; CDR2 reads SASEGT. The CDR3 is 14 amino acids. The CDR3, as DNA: TGTGCCATCAGTGTGGGGACAATCTCCTACGAGCAGTACTTC. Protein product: CAISVGTISYEQYF.